These 27 T cell receptor beta chains originate from one sample sequenced in a study of T cells after yellow fever vaccination. TCRdb passed the 5' RACE reads through MiXCR, listing each CDR3 protein once. Seen here are 510,000 or so distinct CDR3 sequences, 15% to 20% observed once, and the top ten hold roughly an eighth. Sequenced material: PBMCs, taken 15 days after the yellow fever booster vaccination. Receptor source: a man aged 25-45 years who received the YFV17D yellow fever vaccine.

The chain joins TRBV20-1 to TRBJ2-1; D uncertain. The CDR3 consists of 11 residues. Per germline, CDR1 DFQATT and CDR2 SNEGSKA (reference sequence). V shed 3 bases and J shed 4 bases, with 4 bases lying between them. This CDR3 is CSASLYNEQFF. CDR3 coding DNA: TGCAGTGCTAGTCTGTACAATGAGCAGTTCTTC.

This clonotype was seen just once. The V and J genes are TRBV29-1 and TRBJ2-7; D unresolved. V was cut by 3 bases and J by 4 bases, with 7 bases left in between. Per germline, CDR1 SQVTM and CDR2 ANQGSEA. The CDR3 covers 11 residues. This CDR3 reads CSVEFAYEQYF. Written as DNA, the CDR3 is TGCAGCGTTGAGTTTGCGTACGAGCAGTACTTC.

The chain employs TRBV5-1 and TRBJ2-7, with a tentative D call TRBD2 (5 bases). The germline CDR1 and CDR2 sequences are SGHRS and YFSETQ. V gave up 4 bases and J gave up 1 base, with 12 bases separating them. CDR3 length: 14 residues. The chain's CDR3 is CASSPDGMSYEQYF. The CDR3 nucleotides read TGCGCCAGCAGCCCGGACGGGATGTCCTACGAGCAGTACTTC.

This clonotype was seen repeatedly, ten times or more. The chain has TRBV6-1 and TRBJ2-3, with 12 bases identical to TRBD2. The CDR3 runs to 16 residues. The germline V gene has CDR1 MNHNS and CDR2 SASEGT. Trimming took 5 bases from V and 3 from J; bases not matched to a gene: 6. DNA for the CDR3: TGTGCCAGCAGTCAAGGACTAGCGGGATCTACAGATACGCAGTATTTT. Translation: CASSQGLAGSTDTQYF.

In this sample, this clonotype turned up a few times. This rearrangement joins TRBV4-3 to TRBJ2-3; the D call may be TRBD1 or TRBD2 (6 bases each). The CDR3 sequence is 16 residues long. Per the germline V gene, CDR1 is LGHNA and CDR2 is YSLEER. Trimming left V 0 bases short and J 3 bases short, with 13 bases between. Written as DNA, the CDR3 is TGCGCCAGCAGCCAAGATACGGGGGCCGGGACAGATACGCAGTATTTT. This gives the protein CASSQDTGAGTDTQYF.

This clonotype has just a few counts. CDR3 sequence reads: CAWSVTEWETQYF. DNA of the CDR3: TGTGCCTGGAGTGTTACGGAATGGGAGACCCAGTACTTC. V gene TRBV30 combines with J gene TRBJ2-5, with no clear D. Trimming removed 0 bases from V and 5 bases from J, with 10 bases in between. Per the germline V gene, CDR1 is GTSNPN and CDR2 is SVGIG (reference sequence). CDR3 length: 13 amino acids.

This clonotype has a handful of counts. CDR3 DNA: TGCGCCAGTGCGGAGGGGGCCAGCTACGAGCAGTACTTC. Translating gives CASAEGASYEQYF. The genes are TRBV5-1 and TRBJ2-7, with a possible D match to TRBD1 (7 bases). There are 13 residues in the CDR3. V was clipped by 8 bases and J by 3 bases, with 15 bases between them. CDR1 and CDR2 (germline): SGHRS, YFSETQ.

This clonotype appeared a few times. V gene TRBV5-1 combines with J gene TRBJ2-1, with 13 bases that match TRBD2. This CDR3 spans 16 amino acids. Looked up from germline, CDR1 is SGHRS and CDR2 is YFSETQ. Trimming at V came to 4 bases and at J to 8 bases, leaving 9 bases not matched to a gene. This CDR3 reads CASSLGLAGTVDEQFF. The CDR3 DNA follows: TGCGCCAGCAGCCTGGGACTAGCGGGGACGGTGGATGAGCAGTTCTTC. Full variable domain (missing parts from reference TRBV5-1 and TRBJ2-1): KAGVTQTPRYLIKTRGQQVTLSCSPISGHRSVSWYQQTPGQGLQFLFEYFSETQRNKGNFPGRFSGRQFSNSRSEMNVSTLELGDSALYLCASSLGLAGTVDEQFFGPGTRLTVL.

This clonotype was counted between two and nine times. The V and J genes are TRBV12-3 or TRBV12-4 and TRBJ2-1; D is ambiguous. The CDR3 is made up of 16 amino acids. Trimming cost V 0 bases and J 6 bases, with 15 bases left between them. CDR3 DNA: TGTGCCAGCAGTTTAGCGCAGAGGATTCTGGTCAATGAGCAGTTCTTC. This codes for CASSLAQRILVNEQFF.

The genes are TRBV6-2 or TRBV6-3 and TRBJ2-7; 12 nucleotides align to TRBD2. V gave up 0 bases and J gave up 0 bases; unmatched junction bases: 12. From germline, CDR1 is MNHEY and CDR2 SVGEGT. The CDR3 covers 20 residues. The CDR3 region has the DNA TGTGCCAGCAGTTACTCGATCCCTAGCGGGAGGGCCCTGAGCTCCTACGAGCAGTACTTC. The encoded protein is CASSYSIPSGRALSSYEQYF.

This chain connects TRBV5-4 to TRBJ2-3; D call uncertain. Trimming stripped 1 base from V and 3 bases from J, with 9 bases between. In germline, CDR1 is SGHNT, CDR2 YYREEE (reference sequence). CDR3 length: 14 amino acids. CDR3 amino acids: CASSLRAETDTQYF. The CDR3 DNA is TGTGCCAGCAGCTTGCGCGCTGAAACAGATACGCAGTATTTT.

CDR3 bases: TGTGCCAGCAGCGAAAAACACAGGGGGCGCTTCCCCTACGAGCAGTACTTC. Its protein is CASSEKHRGRFPYEQYF. The chain joins TRBV9 to TRBJ2-7; 9 bases are a match to TRBD1. The CDR3 runs 17 residues. Germline V gives CDR1 SGDLS, CDR2 YYNGEE. Trimming cost V 3 bases and J 2 bases; bases outside gene matches: 12.

This clonotype was counted only a few times. The chain recombines TRBV5-1 with TRBJ2-2; the match to TRBD1 covers 8 bases. J was trimmed by 6 bases and V by 2 bases; bases with no gene match: 6. There are 15 residues in the CDR3. CDR1 is SGHRS and CDR2 is YFSETQ in the germline V gene. CDR3 nucleotides: TGCGCCAGCAGCTTCTTGACAGGGGACCCCGGGGAGCTGTTTTTT. As protein: CASSFLTGDPGELFF.

V is TRBV6-5 and J is TRBJ2-2; tentatively, D is TRBD1 or TRBD2 (5 bases each). Germline CDR1 reads MNHEY; CDR2 reads SVGAGI. The ends were cut back, 0 bases at V and 8 bases at J, with 10 bases in the middle. The CDR3 contains 14 residues. The CDR3 coding sequence is TGTGCCAGCAGTTACTCGGGGGAGTGGGGGGAGCTGTTTTTT. It specifies CASSYSGEWGELFF.

The chain carries TRBV9 and TRBJ2-5; D is possibly TRBD1 (5 bases). V was trimmed by 0 bases and J by 3 bases, leaving 12 bases between them. Germline CDR1 SGDLS, CDR2 YYNGEE. CDR3 length: 15 residues. The DNA for the CDR3 is TGTGCCAGCAGCGTAGGGGCAGGGTGGGAAGAGACCCAGTACTTC. This codes for CASSVGAGWEETQYF.

The V and J genes are TRBV28 and TRBJ2-2; no clear D gene. CDR3 length equals 13 residues. The germline V and J ends were trimmed by 7 bases and 5 bases, with 11 bases remaining between them. CDR1 and CDR2 (germline): MDHEN, SYDVKM. In DNA form, the CDR3 reads TGTGCCAGCATAGCCTGGGTGACCGGGGAGCTGTTTTTT. Its translation is CASIAWVTGELFF.

This clonotype was counted between two and nine times. The rearrangement uses TRBV14 and TRBJ2-5; D may be TRBD1 (6 bases). The CDR3 consists of 14 residues. Trimming took off 1 base at V and 3 bases at J, with 9 bases between the two ends. Germline V gene data show CDR1 as SGHDN and CDR2 as FVKESK. CDR3 coding DNA: TGTGCCAGCAGCCAAGGACAGGCTGAAGAGACCCAGTACTTC. Amino acids: CASSQGQAEETQYF.

This clonotype was seen more than once but under ten times. The rearrangement uses TRBV12-3 or TRBV12-4 and TRBJ2-7, with a possible D match to TRBD2 (5 bases). The V end lost 6 bases, the J end lost 3 bases, and 12 bases lay between the germline ends. The CDR3 runs 13 residues. For the CDR3, the DNA is TGTGCCAGCAGACTCGACACTAGCTACGAGCAGTACTTC. This encodes CASRLDTSYEQYF.

This chain joins TRBV9 and TRBJ2-5; D gene ambiguous. This CDR3 has 15 amino acids. Trimming removed 0 bases at V and 5 bases at J, with 14 bases between. CDR1 is SGDLS, CDR2 YYNGEE, per germline. The CDR3 DNA is TGTGCCAGCAGCGTAGGGGCAACGATTTCCGAGACCCAGTACTTC. Translating it yields CASSVGATISETQYF.

The chain recombines TRBV29-1 with TRBJ2-1; TRBD1 matches 10 bases. The V gene end was trimmed by 5 bases and the J gene end by 6 bases; junction bases not matched to a gene: 7. This CDR3 is built from 14 residues. The germline V gene encodes CDR1 SQVTM and CDR2 ANQGSEA. CDR3 DNA sequence: TGCAGCGTTTGGGGACAGGGGTTGGGCAATGAGCAGTTCTTC. Amino acid sequence: CSVWGQGLGNEQFF.

The chain links TRBV6-1 to TRBJ2-1; tentative D call: TRBD2 (5 bases). The CDR3 has 15 residues. Germline values: CDR1 MNHNS, CDR2 SASEGT. V shed 8 bases and J shed 1 base, with 15 bases lying between them. Here the CDR3 DNA reads TGTGCCAGCCACGACTATCCCCCATCCTACAATGAGCAGTTCTTC. Protein sequence: CASHDYPPSYNEQFF.

This chain links TRBV24-1 with TRBJ2-3, with D possibly being TRBD2 (6 bases). The CDR3 loop spans 14 amino acids. Germline CDR1 KGHDR, CDR2 SFDVKD. The V and J ends lost 2 bases and 2 bases respectively, with 7 bases between them. The chain's CDR3 is CATSDWDSTDTQYF. CDR3 DNA sequence: TGTGCCACCAGTGATTGGGACTCCACAGATACGCAGTATTTT.

This clonotype occurred a few times. V usage is TRBV20-1 and J usage is TRBJ2-1, with TRBD2 matching over 12 bases. Germline CDR1 and CDR2: DFQATT and SNEGSKA (reference sequence). The CDR3 covers 14 residues. The trim removed 3 bases at V and 9 bases at J, leaving 6 bases unmatched. The CDR3 is CSARTSGSPGEQFF. CDR3 sequence (DNA): TGCAGTGCTAGGACTAGCGGGAGTCCTGGTGAGCAGTTCTTC.

This clonotype was found many times. The gene calls are TRBV7-2 and TRBJ2-3; unclear D gene. CDR3 length: 13 amino acids. Germline CDR1 and CDR2: SGHTA and FQGNSA. Trimming stripped 1 base from V and 4 bases from J, with 6 bases between. The CDR3 here is CASSLGTADTQYF. The CDR3 DNA reads TGTGCCAGCAGCTTAGGAACGGCAGATACGCAGTATTTT.

The chain couples TRBV4-1 to TRBJ1-1, with unresolved D. The CDR3 spans 15 residues. V lost 2 bases, J lost 0 bases, and 10 bases lay in between. CDR1 and CDR2 (germline): MGHRA, YSYEKL. The CDR3 sequence is CASSQIDGLNTEAFF. CDR3 coding DNA: TGCGCCAGCAGCCAAATAGACGGCCTGAACACTGAAGCTTTCTTT.

The table lists this clonotype with a few counts. The chain combines TRBV7-9 with TRBJ2-3; 11 bases align to TRBD2. Losses at the gene ends were 2 bases for V and 5 bases for J; bases not matched to a gene: 3. The CDR3 covers 15 residues. Germline V gene data show CDR1 as SEHNR and CDR2 as FQNEAQ (reference sequence). The CDR3 reads CASSLTSGRGDTQYF. The CDR3, as DNA: TGTGCCAGCAGCTTAACTAGCGGGAGAGGAGATACGCAGTATTTT.

The chain is built from TRBV11-2 and TRBJ1-1, with D uncertain. Germline V gene lookup returns CDR1 SGHAT and CDR2 FQNNGV. This CDR3 region has 15 residues. With 3 bases removed from V and 0 bases from J, the gap between germline ends came to 11 bases. CDR3 region: CASSLASFMNTEAFF. CDR3 nucleotide sequence: TGTGCCAGCAGCTTGGCTTCCTTCATGAACACTGAAGCTTTCTTT.